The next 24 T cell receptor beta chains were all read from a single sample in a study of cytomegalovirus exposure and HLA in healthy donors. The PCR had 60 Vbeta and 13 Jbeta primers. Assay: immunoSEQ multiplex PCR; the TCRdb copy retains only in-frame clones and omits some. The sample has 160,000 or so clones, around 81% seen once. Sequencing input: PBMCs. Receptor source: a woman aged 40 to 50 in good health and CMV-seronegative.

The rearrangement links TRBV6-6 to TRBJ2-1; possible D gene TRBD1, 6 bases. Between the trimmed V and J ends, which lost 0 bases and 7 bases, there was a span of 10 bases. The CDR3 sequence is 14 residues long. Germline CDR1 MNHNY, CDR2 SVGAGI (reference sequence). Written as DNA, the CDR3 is TGTGCCAGCAGTTACTCGAGCAGGGGTAATGAGCAGTTCTTC. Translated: CASSYSSRGNEQFF.

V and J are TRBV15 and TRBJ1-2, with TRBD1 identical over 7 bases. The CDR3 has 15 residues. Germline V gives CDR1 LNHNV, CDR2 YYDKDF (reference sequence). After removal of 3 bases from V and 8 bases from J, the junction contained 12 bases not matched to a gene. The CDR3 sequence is CATSRGTVGGGGYTF. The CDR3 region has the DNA TGTGCCACCAGCAGGGGGACAGTCGGGGGAGGAGGCTACACCTTC.

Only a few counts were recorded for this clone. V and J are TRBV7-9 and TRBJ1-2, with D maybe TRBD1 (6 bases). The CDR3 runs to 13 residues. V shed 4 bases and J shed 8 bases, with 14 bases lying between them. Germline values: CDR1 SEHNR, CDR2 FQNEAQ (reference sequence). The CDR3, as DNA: TGTGCCAGCAGCTCCCGGGACACCGGCGGCTACACCTTC. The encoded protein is CASSSRDTGGYTF.

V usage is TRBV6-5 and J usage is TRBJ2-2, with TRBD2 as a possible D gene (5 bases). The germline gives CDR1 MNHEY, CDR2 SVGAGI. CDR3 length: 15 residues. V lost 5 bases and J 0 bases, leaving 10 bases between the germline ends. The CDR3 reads CASSQLEPNTGELFF. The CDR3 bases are TGTGCCAGCAGTCAACTAGAACCGAACACCGGGGAGCTGTTTTTT.

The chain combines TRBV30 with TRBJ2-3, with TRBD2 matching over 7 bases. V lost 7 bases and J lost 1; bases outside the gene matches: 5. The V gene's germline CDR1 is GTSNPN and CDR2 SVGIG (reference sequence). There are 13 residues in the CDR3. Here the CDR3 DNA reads TGTGCCTCACGACTAGCTCGCACAGATACGCAGTATTTT. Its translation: CASRLARTDTQYF.

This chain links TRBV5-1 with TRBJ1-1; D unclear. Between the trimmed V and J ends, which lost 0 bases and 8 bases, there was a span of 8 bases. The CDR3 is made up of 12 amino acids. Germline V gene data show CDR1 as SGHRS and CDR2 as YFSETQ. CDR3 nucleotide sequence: TGCGCCAGCAGCTTGGGGCAGGCAGAAGCTTTCTTT. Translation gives CASSLGQAEAFF.

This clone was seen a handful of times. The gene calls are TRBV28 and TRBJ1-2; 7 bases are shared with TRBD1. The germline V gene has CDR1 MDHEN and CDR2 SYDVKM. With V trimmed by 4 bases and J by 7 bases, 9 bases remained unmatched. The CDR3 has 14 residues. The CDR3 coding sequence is TGTGCCAGCAGTTCCCGACAGGGTCTAGTTGGCTACACCTTC. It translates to CASSSRQGLVGYTF.

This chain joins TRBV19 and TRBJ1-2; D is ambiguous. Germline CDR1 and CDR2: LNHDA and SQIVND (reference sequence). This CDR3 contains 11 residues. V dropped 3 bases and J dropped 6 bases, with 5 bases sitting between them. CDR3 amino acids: CASSIVDGYTF. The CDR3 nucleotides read TGTGCCAGTAGTATCGTCGATGGCTACACCTTC.

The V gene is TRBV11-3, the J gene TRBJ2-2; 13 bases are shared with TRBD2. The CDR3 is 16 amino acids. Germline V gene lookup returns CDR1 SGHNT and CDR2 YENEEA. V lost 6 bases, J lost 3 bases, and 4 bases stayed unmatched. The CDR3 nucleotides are TGTGCCAGCAGGGGGACTAGCGGGATGTACACCGGGGAGCTGTTTTTT. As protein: CASRGTSGMYTGELFF.

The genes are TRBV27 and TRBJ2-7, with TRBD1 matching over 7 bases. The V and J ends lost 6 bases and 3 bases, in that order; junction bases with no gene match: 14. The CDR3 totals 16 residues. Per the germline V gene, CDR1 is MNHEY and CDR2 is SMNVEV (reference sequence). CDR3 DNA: TGTGCCAGCAGATTACGACCTGGGACAGATAACTACGAGCAGTACTTC. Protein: CASRLRPGTDNYEQYF.

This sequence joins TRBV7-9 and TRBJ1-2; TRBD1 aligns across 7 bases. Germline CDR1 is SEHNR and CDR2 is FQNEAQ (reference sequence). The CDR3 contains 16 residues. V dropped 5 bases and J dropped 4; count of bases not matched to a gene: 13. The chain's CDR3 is CASSRRTGPAPYGYTF. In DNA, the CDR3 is TGTGCCAGCAGCCGAAGGACAGGCCCGGCTCCCTATGGCTACACCTTC.

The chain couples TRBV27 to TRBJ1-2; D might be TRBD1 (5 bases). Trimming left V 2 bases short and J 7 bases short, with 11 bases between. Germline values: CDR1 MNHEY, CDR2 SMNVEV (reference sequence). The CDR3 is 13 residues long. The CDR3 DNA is TGTGCCAGCAGTTTAAGCAGGGTTGGTGGCTACACCTTC. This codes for CASSLSRVGGYTF.

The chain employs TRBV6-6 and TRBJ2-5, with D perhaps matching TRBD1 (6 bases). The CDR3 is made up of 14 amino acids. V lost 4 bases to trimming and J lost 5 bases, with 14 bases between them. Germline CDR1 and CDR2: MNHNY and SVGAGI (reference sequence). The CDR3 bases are TGTGCCAGCAGTTGGTCAGGGGCCGAGGAGACCCAGTACTTC. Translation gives CASSWSGAEETQYF.

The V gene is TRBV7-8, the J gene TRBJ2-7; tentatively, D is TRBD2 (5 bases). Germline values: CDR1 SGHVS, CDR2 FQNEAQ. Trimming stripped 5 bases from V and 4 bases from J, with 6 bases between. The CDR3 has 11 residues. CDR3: CASSEGYEQYF. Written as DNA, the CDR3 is TGTGCCAGCAGCGAGGGATACGAGCAGTACTTC.

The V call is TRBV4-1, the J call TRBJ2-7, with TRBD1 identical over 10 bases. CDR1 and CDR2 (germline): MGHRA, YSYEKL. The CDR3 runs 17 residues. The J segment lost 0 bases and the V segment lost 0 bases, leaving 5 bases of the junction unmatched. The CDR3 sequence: CASSQESGTGDSYEQYF. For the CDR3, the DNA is TGCGCCAGCAGCCAAGAGTCCGGGACAGGGGACTCCTACGAGCAGTACTTC.

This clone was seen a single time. This CDR3 reads CASSPVQGIKNTEAFF. The CDR3 DNA reads TGTGCCAGCTCACCAGTGCAGGGAATAAAGAACACTGAAGCTTTCTTT. The genes are TRBV18 and TRBJ1-1; a possible D gene is TRBD1 (5 bases). Trimming took off 2 bases at V and 1 base at J, with 14 bases between the two ends. The CDR3 length is 16 residues. Germline loops: CDR1 KGHSH, CDR2 LQKENI.

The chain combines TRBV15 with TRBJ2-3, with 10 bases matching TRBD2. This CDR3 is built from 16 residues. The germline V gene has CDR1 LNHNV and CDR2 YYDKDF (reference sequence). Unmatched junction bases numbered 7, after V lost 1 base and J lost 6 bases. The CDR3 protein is CATSRVPSGSLDTQYF. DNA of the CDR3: TGTGCCACCAGCAGAGTGCCTAGCGGGAGCCTGGATACGCAGTATTTT.

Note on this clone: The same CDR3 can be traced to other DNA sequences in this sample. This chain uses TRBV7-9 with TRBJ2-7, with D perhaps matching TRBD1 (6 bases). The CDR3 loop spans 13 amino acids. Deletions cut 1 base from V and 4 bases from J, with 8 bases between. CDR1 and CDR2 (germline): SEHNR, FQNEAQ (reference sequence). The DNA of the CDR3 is TGTGCCAGCAGCTTAGGAGGGGGATACGAGCAGTACTTC. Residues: CASSLGGGYEQYF.

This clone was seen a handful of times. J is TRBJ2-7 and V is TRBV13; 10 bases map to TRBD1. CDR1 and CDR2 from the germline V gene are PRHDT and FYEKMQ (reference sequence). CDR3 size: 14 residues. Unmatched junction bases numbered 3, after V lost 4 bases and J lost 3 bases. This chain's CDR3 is CASSYGTGVYEQYF. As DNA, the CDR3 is TGTGCCAGCAGCTACGGGACAGGGGTCTACGAGCAGTACTTC.

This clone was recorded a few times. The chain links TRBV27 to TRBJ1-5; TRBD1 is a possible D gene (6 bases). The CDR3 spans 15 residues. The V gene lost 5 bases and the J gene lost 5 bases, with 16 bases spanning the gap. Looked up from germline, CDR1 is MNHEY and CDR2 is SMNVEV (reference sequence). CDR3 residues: CASSPYRDTDQPQHF. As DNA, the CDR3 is TGTGCCAGCAGTCCCTACCGGGACACTGATCAGCCCCAGCATTTT.

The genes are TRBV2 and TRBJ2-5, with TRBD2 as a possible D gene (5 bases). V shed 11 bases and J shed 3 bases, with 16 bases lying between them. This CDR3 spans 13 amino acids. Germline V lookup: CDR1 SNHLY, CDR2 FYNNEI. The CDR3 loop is CAAQTREEETQYF. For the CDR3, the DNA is TGTGCCGCCCAGACTCGGGAAGAAGAGACCCAGTACTTC.

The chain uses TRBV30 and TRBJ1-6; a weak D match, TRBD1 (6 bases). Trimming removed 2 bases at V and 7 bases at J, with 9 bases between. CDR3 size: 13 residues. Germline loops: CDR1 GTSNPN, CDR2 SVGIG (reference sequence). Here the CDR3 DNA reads TGTGCCTGGAGTCAGGGGCGGAATTCACCCCTCCACTTT. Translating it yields CAWSQGRNSPLHF.

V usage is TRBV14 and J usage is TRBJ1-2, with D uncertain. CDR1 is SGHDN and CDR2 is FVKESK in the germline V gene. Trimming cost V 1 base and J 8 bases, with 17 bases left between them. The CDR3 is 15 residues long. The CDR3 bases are TGTGCCAGCAGCCAAGGAGGGTTGAAGGGATCGGGCTACACCTTC. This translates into CASSQGGLKGSGYTF.

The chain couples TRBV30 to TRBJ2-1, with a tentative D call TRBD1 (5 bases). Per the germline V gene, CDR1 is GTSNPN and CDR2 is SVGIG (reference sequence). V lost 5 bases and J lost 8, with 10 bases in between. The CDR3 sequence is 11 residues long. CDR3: CAWGQVDEQFF. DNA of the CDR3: TGTGCCTGGGGACAAGTGGATGAGCAGTTCTTC.